This T cell receptor (beta chain) was sequenced during a study of Ad26.COV2.S vaccination and SARS-CoV-2 variants. Background on the study: Once, or twice with 56 days between doses, Ad26.COV2.S was given intramuscularly.

Treatment defined: around 19 received Ad26.COV2.S at low or high dose, single or two shots; 5 received placebo; per-sample allocation not given. Repertoires come from day 63 after the first vaccine or placebo injection. The CDR3 consists of 15 residues. The germline CDR1 and CDR2 sequences are MNHEY and SMNVEV (reference sequence). The V gene lost 0 bases and the J gene lost 2 bases, with 11 bases spanning the gap. Profiled with immunoSEQ multiplex PCR; TCRdb holds only in-frame clones, not every one. In the table there are fewer than 900,000 clones, 89% of which are singletons. General study findings and limits: The TCR-based breadth and depth measures might underestimate overall T cell responses. Comparability of non-spike TCR breadth was observed across vaccine and placebo recipients. Spike-specific TCR breadth ran higher among vaccine recipients than placebo recipients.

This clone was detected once. Antigen unknown. The input for sequencing was peripheral blood, taken in a trial of Ad26.COV2.S vaccine versus placebo. The rearrangement joins TRBV27 to TRBJ2-7; the D gene is possibly TRBD1 (6 bases). The clonotype comes from a person aged 18-60 years who received the Ad26.COV2.S COVID-19 vaccine or a placebo. CDR3 coding DNA: TGTGCCAGCAGTTTATCTACAGGGCACCCCTACGAGCAGTACTTC. Amino acids: CASSLSTGHPYEQYF.